The 28 T cell receptor beta chains in this list originate from one sample, sequenced in a study of Graves' ophthalmopathy and Graves' hyperthyroidism. The study amplified TCR beta CDR3 regions using RNA transcripts. First-round RT-PCR with HTBI primers preceded a second-round multiplex PCR. TCRdb reprocessed the multiplex PCR reads via MiXCR and lists one record per CDR3 protein. The sample carries some 750,000 distinct CDR3 sequences, approximately 40% recorded once. What was sequenced was peripheral blood. Source of these receptors: an adult man with Graves' ophthalmopathy.

This clonotype was picked up many times. The V and J genes are TRBV25-1 and TRBJ1-2; tentatively, D is TRBD1 (5 bases). Germline values: CDR1 MGHDK, CDR2 SYGVNS. The CDR3 contains 14 residues. Trimming removed 2 bases from V and 7 bases from J, with 14 bases in between. CDR3 sequence: CASSETSRVAGYTF. CDR3 DNA sequence: TGTGCCAGCAGTGAAACATCCAGGGTGGCTGGCTACACCTTC.

V gene TRBV20-1 combines with J gene TRBJ2-5; no clear D. With 4 bases removed from V and 5 bases from J, the gap between germline ends came to 14 bases. This CDR3 region has 13 residues. Germline values: CDR1 DFQATT, CDR2 SNEGSKA (reference sequence). The CDR3 sequence: CSAKGYFGETQYF. The CDR3 DNA follows: TGCAGTGCTAAAGGGTACTTCGGGGAGACCCAGTACTTC.

The sample holds many counts of this clonotype. The J gene is TRBJ1-2, the V gene TRBV10-3; the D gene is possibly TRBD1 (6 bases). Trimming shortened V by 4 bases and J by 3 bases, and 12 bases separated the two germline ends. Looked up from germline, CDR1 is ENHRY and CDR2 is SYGVKD. The CDR3 extends over 14 amino acids. The CDR3 region has the DNA TGTGCCATCAGTGTACAGGGTTTTGACTATGGCTACACCTTC. Amino acid sequence: CAISVQGFDYGYTF.

The rearrangement links TRBV7-9 to TRBJ2-5, with 12 positions matching TRBD1. Unmatched junction bases numbered 11, after V lost 3 bases and J lost 6 bases. This CDR3 spans 17 amino acids. Germline loops: CDR1 SEHNR, CDR2 FQNEAQ (reference sequence). CDR3: CASSFSTGTGGEQTQYF. CDR3 nucleotide sequence: TGTGCCAGCAGCTTCTCCACCGGGACAGGGGGCGAACAGACCCAGTACTTC.

The chain uses TRBV20-1 and TRBJ1-1, with unresolved D. The germline V gene encodes CDR1 DFQATT and CDR2 SNEGSKA (reference sequence). The V end lost 2 bases, the J end lost 1 base, and 8 bases lay between the germline ends. CDR3 length: 13 residues. Here the CDR3 DNA reads TGCAGTGCTAGAACGGATCCGAACACTGAAGCTTTCTTT. Amino acid sequence: CSARTDPNTEAFF.

This chain joins TRBV2 and TRBJ1-4, with TRBD1 matching over 7 bases. There are 14 residues in the CDR3. J lost 8 bases, V lost 1 base, and 4 bases had no gene match. The germline V gene encodes CDR1 SNHLY and CDR2 FYNNEI. The chain's CDR3 is CASSEDRGAEKLFF. Here the CDR3 DNA reads TGTGCCAGCAGTGAAGACAGGGGAGCAGAAAAACTGTTTTTT.

The count of this clonotype is one. The V call is TRBV20-1, the J call TRBJ2-5, with TRBD2 identical over 7 bases. V trimming: 0 bases; J trimming: 9 bases; junction bases outside the gene matches: 19. This CDR3 region has 17 residues. The germline gives CDR1 DFQATT, CDR2 SNEGSKA (reference sequence). The CDR3: CSARDTGFREGNQPQYF. In DNA, the CDR3 is TGCAGTGCTAGAGACACCGGATTTAGGGAGGGGAATCAGCCCCAGTACTTC.

V and J are TRBV9 and TRBJ2-2; possible D gene TRBD1, 5 bases. The CDR3 covers 16 residues. CDR1 and CDR2 from the germline V gene are SGDLS and YYNGEE. V was cut by 0 bases and J by 3 bases, with 12 bases left in between. CDR3 nucleotide sequence: TGTGCCAGCAGCGTAGGTAGCAGGGTGGACACCGGGGAGCTGTTTTTT. Residues: CASSVGSRVDTGELFF.

V and J are TRBV9 and TRBJ1-1; TRBD1 matches at 7 bases. The germline V gene has CDR1 SGDLS and CDR2 YYNGEE. CDR3 length: 16 residues. V lost 4 bases to trimming and J lost 0 bases; unmatched junction nucleotides: 9. The CDR3 nucleotides read TGTGCCAGCAGCCCCTCGAGGACAGGCTTGAACACTGAAGCTTTCTTT. Amino acid sequence: CASSPSRTGLNTEAFF. The entire variable domain, with the rest obtained from reference TRBV9 and TRBJ1-1, is as follows: DSGVTQTPKHLITATGQRVTLRCSPRSGDLSVYWYQQSLDQGLQFLIQYYNGEERAKGNILERFSAQQFPDLHSELNLSSLELGDSALYFCASSPSRTGLNTEAFFGQGTRLTVV.

This clonotype was counted a single time. In DNA, the CDR3 is TGTGCCAGCAGCTTAGAGCTAGCGACCACAGATACGCAGTATTTT. Translated, it gives CASSLELATTDTQYF. The rearrangement uses TRBV7-6 and TRBJ2-3, with D perhaps matching TRBD2 (6 bases). Germline-derived CDR1 and CDR2 are SGHVS and FNYEAQ. With 1 base removed from V and 2 bases from J, the gap between germline ends came to 10 bases. CDR3 length equals 15 residues.

This clonotype was counted once. This chain connects TRBV7-9 to TRBJ2-3; D is undetermined. The V end was cut by 5 bases, the J end by 5 bases, with 11 bases between. Germline V gene sequence: CDR1 SEHNR, CDR2 FQNEAQ (reference sequence). The length of the CDR3 is 13 residues. The CDR3 reads CASSPHERDTQYF. In nucleotides, the CDR3 is TGTGCCAGCAGCCCCCACGAGCGAGATACGCAGTATTTT.

The V call is TRBV29-1, the J call TRBJ1-5, with D perhaps TRBD1 (5 bases). The V and J ends lost 4 bases and 0 bases respectively, with 10 bases between them. CDR1 SQVTM and CDR2 ANQGSEA come from the germline V gene. This CDR3 region has 14 residues. This CDR3 is CSVARGVSNQPQHF. Here the CDR3 DNA reads TGCAGCGTTGCCCGAGGGGTTAGCAATCAGCCCCAGCATTTT.

V and J are TRBV12-3 or TRBV12-4 and TRBJ2-5; D perhaps matches TRBD2 (6 bases). CDR3 length equals 12 residues. Trimming stripped 3 bases from V and 10 bases from J, with 12 bases between. The DNA for the CDR3 is TGTGCCAGCAGTTTGCAGGGCGGGATCCAGTACTTC. Residues: CASSLQGGIQYF.

This chain links TRBV20-1 with TRBJ2-7; TRBD2 is a possible D gene (7 bases). The germline gives CDR1 DFQATT, CDR2 SNEGSKA (reference sequence). CDR3 size: 11 residues. Trimming took 3 bases from V and 8 from J, leaving 11 bases between them. The CDR3 loop reads CSASRGDKQYF. DNA of the CDR3: TGCAGTGCTAGTCGGGGGGACAAGCAGTACTTC.

The chain carries TRBV7-9 and TRBJ2-3; 8 nucleotides agree with TRBD1. CDR1 and CDR2 (germline): SEHNR, FQNEAQ (reference sequence). This CDR3 has 16 residues. The junction had 5 bases not matched to a gene; V was cut back by 3 bases and J by 0 bases. The CDR3 sequence is CASSFDRGLSTDTQYF. CDR3 coding DNA: TGTGCCAGCAGCTTCGACAGGGGTCTTAGCACAGATACGCAGTATTTT.

This sequence joins TRBV11-1 and TRBJ2-6; a weak D match, TRBD1 (5 bases). The CDR3 runs 20 residues. V dropped 5 bases and J dropped 0 bases, with 23 bases sitting between them. Germline V gives CDR1 SGHAT, CDR2 FQDESV (reference sequence). CDR3 residues: CASSLAAYFRDNSGANVLTF. DNA for the CDR3: TGTGCCAGCAGCCTGGCGGCATATTTCAGGGATAACTCTGGGGCCAACGTCCTGACTTTC.

This clonotype appeared many times. This chain links TRBV9 with TRBJ1-6; D is unresolved. The CDR3 spans 14 residues. CDR1 is SGDLS, CDR2 YYNGEE, per germline. V was cut by 0 bases and J by 7 bases, with 8 bases left in between. As DNA, the CDR3 is TGTGCCAGCAGCGTAGGCAGTTTGAATTCACCCCTCCACTTT. This encodes CASSVGSLNSPLHF.

As DNA, the CDR3 is TGCAGTGCCACGGGGGGAGTAGCTTTCTTT. Amino acids: CSATGGVAFF. The genes are TRBV20-1 and TRBJ1-1, with D possibly being TRBD1 (5 bases). The CDR3 has 10 residues. Looked up from germline, CDR1 is DFQATT and CDR2 is SNEGSKA (reference sequence). V shed 6 bases and J shed 10 bases, with 12 bases lying between them.

With respect to this clonotype: A much larger clone lies a single base off, so this may be a read error. The J gene is TRBJ2-5, the V gene TRBV10-3; D uncertain. The V and J ends lost 6 bases and 4 bases respectively, with 6 bases between them. Germline assignment: CDR1 ENHRY and CDR2 SYGVKD. The CDR3 has 11 residues. DNA for the CDR3: TGTGCCATCAGGGAATCAGAGACCCAGTACTTC. This sequence encodes CAIRESETQYF.

The genes are TRBV29-1 and TRBJ2-7; 9 positions match TRBD1. The CDR3 consists of 12 residues. V shed 6 bases, J shed 6 bases, and the junction held 6 bases outside the gene matches. The germline gives CDR1 SQVTM, CDR2 ANQGSEA. The CDR3 region has the DNA TGCAGCGTGCATACAGGGGGCTTCGAGCAGTACTTC. Its translation is CSVHTGGFEQYF.

This chain connects TRBV20-1 to TRBJ2-5; D perhaps matches TRBD2 (5 bases). Germline lookup yields CDR1 DFQATT and CDR2 SNEGSKA (reference sequence). Trimming took off 0 bases at V and 0 bases at J, with 14 bases between the two ends. The CDR3 consists of 16 residues. CDR3 region: CSARDATGIHQETQYF. The CDR3 DNA sequence: TGCAGTGCTAGAGATGCCACCGGGATTCACCAAGAGACCCAGTACTTC.

There are many counts of this clonotype. The V call is TRBV7-9, the J call TRBJ1-4; 9 positions agree with TRBD1. V was pared by 5 bases and J by 5 bases, with 6 bases of the junction left unmatched. The CDR3 sequence is 15 residues long. Germline CDR1 SEHNR, CDR2 FQNEAQ (reference sequence). In nucleotides, the CDR3 is TGTGCCAGCAGCCTACAGGGGGCTTCGAATGAAAAACTGTTTTTT. It specifies CASSLQGASNEKLFF.

In its sample, this clonotype was seen a few times. V and J are TRBV5-6 and TRBJ2-7; either TRBD1 or TRBD2 may supply D (5 bases each). Germline lookup yields CDR1 SGHDT and CDR2 YYEEEE. The V gene lost 1 base and the J gene lost 5 bases, with 25 bases spanning the gap. CDR3 length: 18 residues. This CDR3 reads CASSLYGTFGTEVHEQYF. The CDR3 nucleotides are TGTGCCAGCAGCTTGTACGGGACGTTTGGGACCGAAGTACACGAGCAGTACTTC.

This clonotype has more than one count but fewer than ten. V usage is TRBV25-1 and J usage is TRBJ2-2; D is undetermined. The CDR3 is 13 amino acids. CDR1 and CDR2 from the germline V gene are MGHDK and SYGVNS. V lost 5 bases, J lost 4 bases, and 8 bases lay in between. For the CDR3, the DNA is TGTGCCAGCAGTCACAGAGGCACCGGGGAGCTGTTTTTT. The encoded protein is CASSHRGTGELFF. The variable domain in full, with the rest retrieved from reference TRBV25-1 and TRBJ2-2, is EADIYQTPRYLVIGTGKKITLECSQTMGHDKMYWYQQDPGMELHLIHYSYGVNSTEKGDLSSESTVSRIRTEHFPLTLESARPSHTSQYLCASSHRGTGELFFGEGSRLTVL.

In the case of this clonotype: At one boundary the junction diverges from the germline segment, which might be a read error. The chain links TRBV24-1 to TRBJ2-5; TRBD1 agrees at 9 bases. Germline V gene data show CDR1 as KGHDR and CDR2 as SFDVKD. The CDR3 spans 15 residues. The CDR3 nucleotides read TGTGCCAGCAGTGTCGGGACAGGGCTCGTAGAGACCCAGTACTTC. Protein: CASSVGTGLVETQYF.

This clonotype was observed a handful of times. The CDR3 DNA sequence: TGTGCCAGCAGCTCAAGAGCCCTAGCGGGGTCCTACGAGCAGTACTTC. Amino acid sequence: CASSSRALAGSYEQYF. The chain recombines TRBV9 with TRBJ2-7; 9 bases agree with TRBD2. The CDR3 is 16 amino acids. The J segment lost 1 base and the V segment lost 4 bases, leaving 9 bases of the junction unmatched. From germline, CDR1 is SGDLS and CDR2 YYNGEE.

This clonotype was counted ten times or more. The chain uses TRBV2 and TRBJ1-2, with D possibly matching TRBD1 (6 bases). CDR1 and CDR2 from the germline V gene are SNHLY and FYNNEI. The CDR3 consists of 16 residues. V was trimmed by 0 bases and J by 5 bases, leaving 16 bases between them. CDR3: CASSEASNRVAYGYTF. CDR3 DNA: TGTGCCAGCAGTGAAGCGAGTAACAGGGTGGCGTATGGCTACACCTTC.

The table lists this clonotype with many counts. The chain has TRBV25-1 and TRBJ1-4; the match to TRBD1 covers 7 bases. This CDR3 comprises 16 residues. V lost 2 bases, J lost 7 bases, and 10 bases stayed unmatched. CDR1 is MGHDK, CDR2 SYGVNS, per germline. The chain's CDR3 is CASSERGVPGGEKLFF. DNA of the CDR3: TGTGCCAGCAGTGAAAGGGGAGTTCCAGGGGGTGAAAAACTGTTTTTT.